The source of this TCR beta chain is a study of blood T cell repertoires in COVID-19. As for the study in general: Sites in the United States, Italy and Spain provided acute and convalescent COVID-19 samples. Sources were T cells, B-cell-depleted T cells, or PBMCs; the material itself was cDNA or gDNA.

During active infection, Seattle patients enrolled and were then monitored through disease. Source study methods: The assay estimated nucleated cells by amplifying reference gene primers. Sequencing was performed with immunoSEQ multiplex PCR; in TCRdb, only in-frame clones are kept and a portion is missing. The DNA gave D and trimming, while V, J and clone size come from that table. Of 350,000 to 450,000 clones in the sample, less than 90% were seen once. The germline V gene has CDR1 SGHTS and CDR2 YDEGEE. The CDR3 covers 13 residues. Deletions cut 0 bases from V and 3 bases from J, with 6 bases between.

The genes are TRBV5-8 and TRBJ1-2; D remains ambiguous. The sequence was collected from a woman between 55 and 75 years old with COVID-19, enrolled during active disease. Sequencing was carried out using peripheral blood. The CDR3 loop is CASSLGLYYGYTF. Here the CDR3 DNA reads TGTGCCAGCAGCTTGGGACTTTACTATGGCTACACCTTC.